Sequencing of this T cell receptor (beta chain) was carried out in a study of tumor and adjacent non-tumor tissue in lung cancer (dated 2018 in TCRdb). About the study as a whole: Of the cohort, eleven to twelve patients had adenocarcinoma, 2 had squamous cell carcinoma and 1 had small cell lung cancer. For each patient, one tumor sample and one normal lung sample were taken, giving under 35 paired specimens that underwent TCRbeta CDR3 sequencing. Ages among the roughly 15 patients ranged from roughly 31 to 76 years, there were roughly 10 men and 5 women, and disease was at TNM stage I to III. A total of 95 million to 150 million productive TCRbeta reads were generated by sequencing, corresponding to an average of roughly 4 million reads per sample. Using bulk TCRbeta repertoires from approximately 15 lung cancer patients, the study set lung tumor tissue side by side with matched distant non-tumor lung tissue.

On this clonotype: Its antigen is currently not known. A much larger clonotype is one base distant, so this may be a read error.

RNA was isolated from bulk, unsorted tissue, and RNA quality was assessed with a NanoDrop ND-1000 and an Agilent 2100. Normal lung samples were distant non-tumor tissue taken more than 3 cm from the tumor edge. The donors were newly diagnosed lung cancer patients admitted for thoracic surgery in China from August to November 2014 who had not received prior chemotherapy. Anyone who had undergone radiotherapy or chemotherapy before, or who had another cancer at the same time, was left out of the study. Surgical tissue pieces of about 1-2.3 cm3 were preserved in RNAlater solution and were kept at -80 degrees C until use. Including cysteine and phenylalanine, the CDR3 has 13 amino acids. Just the 39-base CDR3 DNA is kept, in frame starting at base 1. V lost 8 bases and J lost 2 bases; the stretch between them is 15 bases long. CDR1 and CDR2 are drawn from the germline V gene (reference sequence): DFQATT, SNEGSKA.

The library was built by means of multiplex PCR. Sequencing used an Illumina HiSeq 2500. TCRbeta libraries were constructed through three rounds of nested PCR with primers (Table S4) according to protocols adapted from ARM-PCR. Before sequencing, PCR products of 200-500 bp were excised from the gel and purified with the QIAquick gel extraction kit. Turning to the authors' computational methods: Reads were cleaned using Trimmomatic, were merged into complete CDR3 sequences using FLASH, and were assigned to V(D)J germline segments using MiTCR. Clonal diversity was computed as the inverse Simpson's index with VDJtools. A read counted as productive if the sequence was in-frame and lacked a premature stop codon. TCRdb took the public reads, trimmed them with fastp at Q25, ran MiXCR for clone calling and kept in-frame beta chains. Each CDR3 protein appears once, grouped with its most common genes and DNA. The V and J calls follow TCRdb's processing rather than the paper's. Present in this sample are tens of thousands of distinct CDR3 sequences, around 65% of which were seen just once. The ten largest clonotypes hold 28% of the sample.

The study at large found these results: Because peripheral blood was not sequenced, the blood TCRbeta repertoires of the lung cancer patients in the study went unexamined. Tumor tissue showed significantly greater TCR diversity (inverse Simpson) than normal lung tissue (about 410 vs 180, P = 0.0075, Mann-Whitney U test). The methods do not name the sequencing platform or mention unique molecular identifiers. With only about 16 patients in the cohort, the authors noted that larger samples and more detailed clinical data are needed. TCR diversity was significantly higher in younger patients, and higher tumor TCR diversity was associated with shorter overall and disease-free survival. In normal lung, the top 100 clones accounted for a significantly larger cumulative share of the repertoire than in tumor tissue.

Sequenced input: distant non-tumor lung tissue. This sequence was found in a woman aged 45-65 years with non-small cell lung cancer. Recombination linked TRBV20-1 to TRBJ1-1; a weak D assignment points to TRBD1 (5 bases agree). This receptor has the CDR3 CSTPPGGNTEAFF. The DNA sequence is as follows: TGCAGTACCCCCCCGGGGGGAAACACTGAAGCTTTCTTT.